The T cell receptor (beta chain) under discussion was sequenced for a study of tumor-infiltrating lymphocytes in localized non-small cell lung cancer (dated by TCRdb to the early 2020s). Describing the broader study: Several histologies were represented in the cohort, which also included both smokers and never-smokers as well as patients whose samples were collected after neoadjuvant chemotherapy. Each patient provided resected tumor tissue plus uninvolved lung tissue from the same patient, with the uninvolved lung tissue described as non-adjacent to the tumor. Flow cytometry, multiplex immunofluorescence, RNA-seq, exome sequencing and proteomics were applied to the same patients as TCR sequencing, which was one of several integrated assays. In total, the ICON cohort consisted of over a hundred surgical patients with localized non-small cell lung cancer who had their tumors resected. For under 70 patients, immunoSEQ T-cell fraction was compared between paired tumor and uninvolved lung.

CDR1 and CDR2 are read off the germline V gene as SGHAT and FQNNGV. The cysteine opens and the phenylalanine closes a CDR3 of 14 amino acids. Only the CDR3 DNA stays, 42 bases, in frame from base 1. V loses 6 bases of germline sequence and J loses 3 bases, and the interval between the two ends is 15 bases. The first patient joined ICON in 2016, and enrollment wrapped up when the last patient was enrolled in 2018. In a subcohort of approximately 78 patients, fresh tumor and matched uninvolved tissue were collected for in-depth immune analyses, with TCR sequencing among those analyses. No cell sorting was done, and TCR sequencing was instead run on DNA isolated from bulk tissue. As to this clone: It lacks a known antigen. Per-nucleotide qualities are absent, and no much larger clonotype sits a single base away.

Results and caveats for the whole study, not just this receptor: Assay coverage differed among patients according to how much tissue was available, so only a subset of the cohort had TCR sequencing. Different pieces of the same tissue were used for different assays, so technical variation could not be separated from intratumor heterogeneity. Recurrence-free survival showed no association with tumor T-cell fraction measured by TCR sequencing (p = 0.61). The TCR-derived T-cell fraction showed no difference between the flow cytometry-defined immunotypes IM1 (good prognosis) and IM2 (poor prognosis). TCRbeta sequencing supported higher T cell infiltration in tumors than in uninvolved lung tissue, consistent with immunofluorescence CD3 counts.

The immunoSEQ assay used for TCR sequencing gave the T-cell fraction in both tumor and uninvolved lung tissue. The study's own analysis went as follows. For survival analysis, patients were split into high (upper tertile) and low (lower two tertiles) T-cell fraction groups and compared by log-rank test. A signed-rank test was used to check for differences in T-cell fraction between paired tumor and uninvolved lung. TCRdb re-hosts the immuneACCESS table, in-frame sequences only. Its copies lack some clones; in the studies checked, an unresolved V gene accounts for under half of them, and the cause for the rest is not known. V and J calls plus clone size are reproduced from that table; the DNA served to infer D and trimming. Across this sample there are 20,000 to 25,000 clones, with just under 70% seen only once. The top ten clonotypes cover under 15% of the sample.

The receptor chain draws on TRBV11-2 and TRBJ2-7; TRBD1 could be the D gene, as 5 bases match. This sequence was found in a human donor with non-small cell lung cancer. Sequenced input: lung tumor tissue. The DNA reads as follows: TGTGCCAGCAGTGTAGGGGCAGGAGACTACGAGCAGTACTTC. Translated, this gives CASSVGAGDYEQYF.